Following are 3 T cell receptor beta chains from one sample sequenced in a study of shared clonotypes between healthy human individuals. The table came from immunoSEQ multiplex PCR; TCRdb's copy has only in-frame clones and leaves some out. Of around 990,000 clones detected, roughly 77% appear once; the ten largest clones hold 0.89%. The specimen sequenced was memory CD4+ T cells from PBMCs. Subset meaning: CD45RA-negative fraction. All receptors derive from a man aged 18 to 30 in good health. Some clones in this sample may be carry-over from other donors' samples.

V is TRBV7-8 and J is TRBJ2-7; unclear D gene. Germline V gene sequence: CDR1 SGHVS, CDR2 FQNEAQ. The V and J ends lost 1 base and 0 bases respectively, with 16 bases between them. The CDR3 extends over 17 amino acids. The CDR3 reads CASSLVSYGLSSYEQYF. The CDR3 DNA follows: TGTGCCAGCAGCTTAGTATCGTACGGGCTGAGCTCCTACGAGCAGTACTTC.

The chain joins TRBV30 to TRBJ2-1; 9 positions agree with TRBD2. V dropped 6 bases and J dropped 2; count of bases not matched to a gene: 2. The CDR3 totals 13 residues. In germline, CDR1 is GTSNPN, CDR2 SVGIG (reference sequence). The CDR3 is CACEREAYNEQFF. The DNA for the CDR3 is TGTGCCTGCGAGCGGGAGGCCTACAATGAGCAGTTCTTC.

This sequence joins TRBV28 and TRBJ2-7; TRBD2 matches 12 bases. CDR1 and CDR2 (germline): MDHEN, SYDVKM. The CDR3 contains 15 residues. V shed 6 bases and J 1 base; nucleotides not matched to a gene: 4. CDR3 sequence (DNA): TGTGCCAGCAGACGTCTAGCGGGAGGGTCCTACGAGCAGTACTTC. Translation gives CASRRLAGGSYEQYF.